The source of this TCR beta chain is a study of CD8 T cells in ankylosing spondylitis. Quantitative 5'-RACE with molecular barcodes produced the TCR beta libraries. In TCRdb, the 5' RACE reads were re-called with MiXCR into one record per CDR3 protein. The table shows 25,000 to 35,000 distinct CDR3 sequences, with 14% occurring only once. In its sample, this clonotype was seen a few times. Germline CDR1 reads DFQATT; CDR2 reads SNEGSKA (reference sequence). This CDR3 has 13 amino acids. Trimming stripped 6 bases from V and 3 bases from J, with 13 bases between. The rearrangement joins TRBV20-1 to TRBJ2-3; tentatively, D is TRBD2 (7 bases). The clonotype was recovered from a male donor with ankylosing spondylitis or in good health (not recorded which). Input material: blood. The CDR3 protein is CSAREGGTDTQYF. The CDR3 nucleotides are TGCAGTGCGAGGGAGGGGGGGACAGATACGCAGTATTTT.